This T cell receptor (beta chain) was documented in a study of blood T cell repertoires in COVID-19 (TCRdb year 2020). Turning to the overall study: Samples from collaborators originated in the United States, Italy and Spain and spanned both the acute and convalescent phases of COVID-19. The material from the prospective study consisted of cDNA or gDNA derived from T cells, B-cell-depleted T cells, or PBMCs. The dataset comprised deeply sampled blood TCRbeta repertoires from subjects exposed to, actively infected with, or recovered from COVID-19. A freely available public database, intended as a resource for researchers studying the immune response to SARS-CoV-2, is where the repertoires were released. The samples were drawn from the first 160 participants of the ongoing ImmuneRACE study and from 950 to 1,500 subjects provided by 6 global collaborators. Nearly every sample came with metadata listing a de-identified subject ID, COVID-19 status, age in years and sex. Where HLA class I and class II types were available, the types were taken from metadata supplied by the sample provider, not from assay-based typing.

Whole blood was collected in K2EDTA tubes by collaborating institutions according to the institutions' own protocols. For TCRbeta analysis, collaborators shipped samples in one of three forms: frozen whole blood, isolated PBMCs, or DNA extracted from either of those sample types. Comment on this clone: The antigen it recognizes is unknown. The sample holds no much larger clone one base away, and base qualities are not on file.

TCRbeta CDR3 regions were amplified from genomic DNA by means of the immunoSEQ Assay, a bias-controlled multiplex PCR. From the authors' description of their analysis: The number of nucleated cells in each sample was estimated from the amplification of reference gene primers within the assay. Sequence reads were collapsed and filtered to measure the absolute abundance of every unique TCRbeta CDR3 rearrangement. For each sample, productive Simpson clonality was calculated by taking the square root of Simpson's diversity index across productive rearrangements. Held by TCRdb, this immuneACCESS table contains in-frame sequences only and omits some clones. Under half of the omission traces to an unresolved V gene where checked; the cause of the rest is unknown. The V and J calls and clone size come from that table; D and trimming were worked out from the DNA. For this sample there are about 230,000 clones; roughly 83% appear just once. The ten largest clones represent 27% of the sample.

What the study reported, not specific to this receptor: How much clinical and demographic metadata was included differed by source and by participant, and the metadata was provided uncurated.

According to the germline V gene, CDR1 reads SGHVS and CDR2 reads FQNEAQ. The CDR3 runs 13 amino acids, cysteine and phenylalanine included. The entry retains the CDR3 DNA only, 39 bases that are in frame from base 1. Relative to germline, V is 5 bases shorter and J is 6 bases shorter, with 13 bases between their ends. The sequence derives from a man aged 40-55 years with acute or convalescent COVID-19. Sequenced sample: peripheral blood. The chain is made from TRBV7-8 and TRBJ1-1; the D segment cannot be called with confidence. The DNA sequence is TGTGCCAGCAGCGGCCCGGGAGGCCCTGAAGCTTTCTTT. It specifies CASSGPGGPEAFF.